Below are 16 T cell receptor beta chains sequenced from a single sample in a study of OX40 agonist ivuxolimab in advanced cancers. Libraries were prepared through the immunoSEQ multiplex PCR assay. TCRdb stores this immuneACCESS table with in-frame sequences only. Part of the clones is absent; in the studies checked, under half of the shortfall reflects unresolved V genes, and no reason is known for the rest. This sample lists roughly 56,000 clones; 65% to 85% were detected once. Together, the top ten hold approximately 4.3% of the sample. Sequencing used CD4+ or CD8+ T cells sorted from blood, obtained in a trial of the OX40 agonist ivuxolimab. These receptors all come from an adult with an advanced solid tumor such as melanoma, head and neck, liver or kidney cancer.

The gene calls are TRBV7-8 and TRBJ1-1, with D tentatively TRBD1 (6 bases). V was clipped by 5 bases and J by 4 bases, with 11 bases between them. The CDR3 sequence is 13 residues long. Germline CDR1 reads SGHVS; CDR2 reads FQNEAQ. This CDR3 reads CASSHRARTEAFF. The CDR3 DNA reads as TGTGCCAGCAGCCACAGGGCCCGCACTGAAGCTTTCTTT.

The chain links TRBV28 to TRBJ1-6; D is uncertain. The CDR3 loop spans 15 amino acids. The germline V and J ends were trimmed by 3 bases and 1 base, with 7 bases remaining between them. Germline CDR1 reads MDHEN; CDR2 reads SYDVKM. The CDR3 region is CASSFWGSYNSPLHF. CDR3 bases: TGTGCCAGCAGTTTTTGGGGTTCCTATAATTCACCCCTCCACTTT. Full variable domain (missing parts from reference TRBV28 and TRBJ1-6): DVKVTQSSRYLVKRTGEKVFLECVQDMDHENMFWYRQDPGLGLRLIYFSYDVKMKEKGDIPEGYSVSREKKERFSLILESASTNQTSMYLCASSFWGSYNSPLHFGNGTRLTVT.

The gene calls are TRBV9 and TRBJ2-3; 9 bases align to TRBD2. V was clipped by 5 bases and J by 0 bases; unmatched bases: 4. CDR3 length: 15 amino acids. Per the germline V gene, CDR1 is SGDLS and CDR2 is YYNGEE. CDR3 sequence: CASSGTSRSTDTQYF. Written as DNA, the CDR3 is TGTGCCAGCAGTGGGACTAGCCGAAGCACAGATACGCAGTATTTT.

This chain uses TRBV28 with TRBJ2-2; TRBD1 agrees at 8 bases. V lost 8 bases and J lost 7; bases outside the gene matches: 15. Germline CDR1 is MDHEN and CDR2 is SYDVKM. The CDR3 has 16 residues. CDR3 loop: CASHLGRGLFGGELFF. DNA for the CDR3: TGTGCCAGCCACCTAGGCAGGGGGCTTTTTGGCGGGGAGCTGTTTTTT.

The rearrangement joins TRBV7-9 to TRBJ1-1; 8 nucleotides match TRBD1. The CDR3 sequence is 12 residues long. Germline V gene data show CDR1 as SEHNR and CDR2 as FQNEAQ (reference sequence). V was pared by 4 bases and J by 9 bases, with 4 bases of the junction left unmatched. The CDR3 coding sequence is TGTGCCAGCAGCTCATGGACAGGGAAAGCTTTCTTT. Protein sequence: CASSSWTGKAFF.

The chain uses TRBV30 and TRBJ2-7; 7 bases map to TRBD2. In germline, CDR1 is GTSNPN, CDR2 SVGIG (reference sequence). CDR3 length equals 17 residues. V lost 2 bases and J lost 5; bases outside the gene matches: 18. CDR3 sequence: CAWSRTTAGPRGNEQYF. CDR3 DNA: TGTGCCTGGAGTCGAACCACCGCGGGCCCGCGGGGGAACGAGCAGTACTTC.

V and J are TRBV5-1 and TRBJ1-1; D ambiguous. V lost 0 bases and J 4 bases, leaving 7 bases between the germline ends. CDR1 SGHRS and CDR2 YFSETQ come from the germline V gene. CDR3 length: 13 amino acids. CDR3 nucleotide sequence: TGCGCCAGCAGCTTGGTCAGGAGCACTGAAGCTTTCTTT. It codes for CASSLVRSTEAFF.

The chain carries TRBV6-5 and TRBJ2-7; D is perhaps TRBD2 (6 bases). V was trimmed by 8 bases and J by 3 bases, leaving 14 bases between them. The CDR3 contains 13 residues. Germline V gene sequence: CDR1 MNHEY, CDR2 SVGAGI. This CDR3 reads CASARRGSYEQYF. For the CDR3, the DNA is TGTGCCAGCGCCCGGAGGGGAAGCTACGAGCAGTACTTC.

This clone was found once. The rearrangement links TRBV5-1 to TRBJ2-5, with no clear D. The end of the DNA is better explained by TRBJ2-7, so the J call may be wrong. The CDR3 has 16 residues. Germline V gene lookup returns CDR1 SGHRS and CDR2 YFSETQ. CDR3 nucleotide sequence: TGCGCCAGCAGCTTGGCCTATTTACGGCCCCCCTACGAGCAGTACTTC. Protein: CASSLAYLRPPYEQYF.

J is TRBJ1-6 and V is TRBV27, with a possible D match to TRBD1 (5 bases). Between the trimmed V and J ends, which lost 7 bases and 9 bases, there was a span of 22 bases. Germline values: CDR1 MNHEY, CDR2 SMNVEV (reference sequence). The length of the CDR3 is 16 residues. The CDR3 sequence: CASTSAGSGLGSPLHF. CDR3 in DNA: TGTGCCAGCACCTCGGCAGGGAGTGGTTTGGGTTCACCCCTCCACTTT.

The chain has TRBV5-5 and TRBJ2-1; D not certain. From germline, CDR1 is SGHKS and CDR2 YYEKEE (reference sequence). The germline V and J ends were trimmed by 2 bases and 4 bases, with 13 bases remaining between them. The CDR3 is 15 residues long. DNA of the CDR3: TGTGCCAGCAGCTTTCGGCAGGAAGCTTACAATGAGCAGTTCTTC. Protein: CASSFRQEAYNEQFF.

V and J are TRBV27 and TRBJ2-2; 9 bases are a match to TRBD2. There are 17 residues in the CDR3. The germline V gene has CDR1 MNHEY and CDR2 SMNVEV (reference sequence). The V and J ends lost 1 base and 5 bases, in that order; junction bases with no gene match: 8. The CDR3 nucleotides are TGTGCCAGCAGTTTATGGGGTAGCGGGAGTGGAACCGGGGAGCTGTTTTTT. Its translation: CASSLWGSGSGTGELFF.

The V call is TRBV7-6, the J call TRBJ1-1; D gene ambiguous. V was shortened by 4 bases and J by 0 bases, with 6 bases between the two germline ends. The germline V gene encodes CDR1 SGHVS and CDR2 FNYEAQ. This CDR3 contains 13 residues. CDR3 sequence (DNA): TGTGCCAGCAGCTCACAGATGAACACTGAAGCTTTCTTT. Its protein is CASSSQMNTEAFF.

The chain joins TRBV27 to TRBJ2-7; tentatively, D is TRBD2 (6 bases). The CDR3 runs 15 residues. Looked up from germline, CDR1 is MNHEY and CDR2 is SMNVEV (reference sequence). Trimming took 10 bases from V and 2 from J, leaving 21 bases between them. The CDR3 sequence is CATRKEGGLPYEQYF. The DNA for the CDR3 is TGTGCCACCCGGAAGGAGGGAGGCCTACCCTACGAGCAGTACTTC.

The chain couples TRBV5-5 to TRBJ2-2; TRBD1 agrees at 7 bases. Trimming took 3 bases from V and 1 from J; bases not matched to a gene: 6. CDR1 SGHKS and CDR2 YYEKEE come from the germline V gene (reference sequence). The CDR3 contains 16 residues. This chain's CDR3 is CASSSHRTGNTGELFF. The CDR3 nucleotides read TGTGCCAGCAGCTCCCATCGGACAGGGAACACCGGGGAGCTGTTTTTT.

The V and J genes are TRBV15 and TRBJ2-1, with 9 nucleotides matching TRBD1. Unmatched junction bases numbered 10, after V lost 3 bases and J lost 7 bases. Germline V gene sequence: CDR1 LNHNV, CDR2 YYDKDF (reference sequence). The CDR3 sequence is 16 residues long. The CDR3 reads CATSSGVGTGRNEQFF. The CDR3 DNA reads TGTGCCACCAGCAGTGGGGTGGGGACAGGGAGGAATGAGCAGTTCTTC.